Below are 12 T cell receptor beta chains sequenced from a single sample in a study of shared clonotypes between healthy human individuals. The method was immunoSEQ multiplex PCR; TCRdb's version includes in-frame clones alone and lacks a portion of them. Of millions of clones listed, 85% to 95% were seen once; the top ten hold 1.7%. The naive CD8 fraction comprised CD45RO-negative cells positively selected for CCR7 and excluded terminally differentiated effector memory CD45RA+ cells. The sample taken for sequencing was naive CD8+ T cells from PBMCs. All receptors come from a man aged 18 to 30 in good health. Some clones in this sample may be carry-over from other donors' samples.

J is TRBJ2-7 and V is TRBV14; 11 bases are a match to TRBD2. The germline gives CDR1 SGHDN, CDR2 FVKESK. V dropped 4 bases and J dropped 6; count of bases not matched to a gene: 5. This CDR3 is 14 amino acids long. The DNA of the CDR3 is TGTGCCAGCAGCCCTCTAGCGGGAGGAGCCGAGCAGTACTTC. It is translated as CASSPLAGGAEQYF.

V usage is TRBV27 and J usage is TRBJ2-1, with TRBD2 identical over 12 bases. The CDR3 spans 16 residues. Unmatched junction bases numbered 3, after V lost 6 bases and J lost 0 bases. Looked up from germline, CDR1 is MNHEY and CDR2 is SMNVEV (reference sequence). CDR3 DNA sequence: TGTGCCAGCAGAGAGACTAGCGGGAGCTCCTACAATGAGCAGTTCTTC. Its translation is CASRETSGSSYNEQFF.

The V and J genes are TRBV11-2 and TRBJ1-1; D call uncertain. This CDR3 spans 13 amino acids. Per the germline V gene, CDR1 is SGHAT and CDR2 is FQNNGV. V shed 4 bases and J shed 2 bases, with 8 bases lying between them. The CDR3 DNA is TGTGCCAGCAGCTACGCATCTAACACTGAAGCTTTCTTT. Encoded protein: CASSYASNTEAFF.

The chain carries TRBV5-1 and TRBJ2-7; D unclear. This CDR3 comprises 15 residues. V shed 4 bases and J shed 5 bases, with 19 bases lying between them. The germline V gene encodes CDR1 SGHRS and CDR2 YFSETQ. CDR3 residues: CASSLKIGPTDEQYF. The CDR3 bases are TGCGCCAGCAGCCTGAAGATCGGGCCGACCGACGAGCAGTACTTC. The whole variable domain, remainder taken from reference TRBV5-1 and TRBJ2-7, is KAGVTQTPRYLIKTRGQQVTLSCSPISGHRSVSWYQQTPGQGLQFLFEYFSETQRNKGNFPGRFSGRQFSNSRSEMNVSTLELGDSALYLCASSLKIGPTDEQYFGPGTRLTVT.

V is TRBV7-6 and J is TRBJ2-7; TRBD1 aligns across 8 bases. Germline V gives CDR1 SGHVS, CDR2 FNYEAQ. The CDR3 spans 13 residues. Unmatched junction bases numbered 1, after V lost 0 bases and J lost 6 bases. The CDR3 bases are TGTGCCAGCAGCTTAGCAACAGGGGGCGAGCAGTACTTC. Encoded protein: CASSLATGGEQYF. The whole variable domain, remainder taken from reference TRBV7-6 and TRBJ2-7, is GAGVSQSPRYKVTKRGQDVALRCDPISGHVSLYWYRQALGQGPEFLTYFNYEAQQDKSGLPNDRFSAERPEGSISTLTIQRTEQRDSAMYRCASSLATGGEQYFGPGTRLTVT.

In this sample, this clone turned up once. The chain is built from TRBV7-9 and TRBJ2-7; the D gene is possibly TRBD2 (6 bases). V dropped 4 bases and J dropped 6 bases, with 7 bases sitting between them. Germline V gives CDR1 SEHNR, CDR2 FQNEAQ (reference sequence). The length of the CDR3 is 11 residues. The CDR3 protein is CASSSSAEQYF. The DNA of the CDR3 is TGTGCCAGCAGCTCTAGCGCCGAGCAGTACTTC.

The rearrangement joins TRBV25-1 to TRBJ2-3; D not resolved. The CDR3 runs to 14 residues. CDR1 is MGHDK, CDR2 SYGVNS, per germline. V lost 3 bases and J lost 0, with 7 bases in between. The CDR3 loop is CASSERMSTDTQYF. The CDR3 DNA reads TGTGCCAGCAGTGAGCGGATGAGCACAGATACGCAGTATTTT.

The chain links TRBV7-9 to TRBJ2-2; 10 bases agree with TRBD2. The CDR3 sequence is 17 residues long. Trimming took 5 bases from V and 3 from J; bases not matched to a gene: 9. CDR1 is SEHNR, CDR2 FQNEAQ, per germline (reference sequence). CDR3 residues: CASSPRTSGLDTGELFF. In nucleotides, the CDR3 is TGTGCCAGCAGCCCTCGGACTAGCGGACTAGACACCGGGGAGCTGTTTTTT.

This chain uses TRBV19 with TRBJ1-1; D gene uncertain. The V end was cut by 7 bases, the J end by 4 bases, with 13 bases between. Germline loops: CDR1 LNHDA, CDR2 SQIVND (reference sequence). The CDR3 covers 13 residues. The CDR3 region is CASKSLAITEAFF. In DNA form, the CDR3 reads TGTGCCAGTAAGTCACTAGCAATCACTGAAGCTTTCTTT.

The rearrangement joins TRBV27 to TRBJ2-2, with D possibly matching TRBD1 (6 bases). From germline, CDR1 is MNHEY and CDR2 SMNVEV (reference sequence). V dropped 1 base and J dropped 7 bases, with 13 bases sitting between them. The CDR3 loop spans 15 amino acids. The CDR3 DNA reads as TGTGCCAGCAGTTTATATCCCCAGGGGAGCGGGGAGCTGTTTTTT. Protein product: CASSLYPQGSGELFF.

The count of this clone is one. V gene TRBV28 combines with J gene TRBJ2-5; D is unclear. Germline CDR1 reads MDHEN; CDR2 reads SYDVKM. This CDR3 is built from 15 residues. V was pared by 6 bases and J by 5 bases, with 19 bases between. In DNA, the CDR3 is TGTGCCAGCAGCTCCCCCCGGGCAGGAGTGGAGACCCAGTACTTC. This gives the protein CASSSPRAGVETQYF.

The V gene is TRBV7-9, the J gene TRBJ2-1, with 8 bases fitting TRBD1. CDR3 size: 14 residues. The J segment lost 8 bases and the V segment lost 2 bases, leaving 5 bases of the junction unmatched. Germline V gives CDR1 SEHNR, CDR2 FQNEAQ (reference sequence). CDR3 DNA: TGTGCCAGCAGCTTACGCCAGGGGGCTGATGAGCAGTTCTTC. It encodes CASSLRQGADEQFF.